The clone carrying this T cell receptor beta chain was observed a handful of times. Its antigen is currently unknown. This entry belongs to a study of CD8 T cells in ankylosing spondylitis. The CDR3 runs to 13 residues. Trimming pared 6 bases from V and 3 bases from J, leaving 10 bases between. The germline gives CDR1 MDHEN, CDR2 SYDVKM. Findings and caveats of the study: Researchers report that disease-linked clones proved CD8+ and relatively rare in peripheral blood. Previous work reported some of these motif variants in the synovial fluid and blood of reactive arthritis.

The TCR beta libraries were generated through quantitative 5'-RACE incorporating molecular barcodes. One entry per CDR3 protein, called by TCRdb with MiXCR from the 5' RACE reads. The table shows 350,000 to 400,000 distinct CDR3 sequences, with 20% to 25% occurring only once. The chain uses TRBV28 and TRBJ2-3; D remains unclear. This receptor was taken from a male donor with ankylosing spondylitis or in good health (not recorded which). Sequenced input: blood, either unsorted or a sorted T cell fraction (not recorded which). CDR3 nucleotides: TGTGCCAGCAGCCGCACCCGAACAGATACGCAGTATTTT. As protein: CASSRTRTDTQYF.